This entry lists 32 T cell receptor beta chains sequenced from one sample in a study of identical twins (dated by TCRdb to the mid-2010s). Library preparation used 5' RACE. Sequenced on an Illumina HiSeq 2000. TCRdb reworked the public reads: Q25 trimming with fastp, MiXCR clone assembly, productive beta chains retained. Each entry is one CDR3 protein sequence, shown with its most common DNA and genes. This sample is represented by 640,000 or so distinct CDR3 sequences; 5.5% to 6.5% of them were singletons. The top ten clonotypes cover approximately 1.6% of the sample. Sequencing input: naive T cells sorted from blood. Sample cell subset or site, as interpreted from the label and publication: cells isolated with a human naive T-cell isolation kit. Receptors were obtained from a man younger than 35 in good health.

A few counts support this clonotype. The chain is built from TRBV11-2 and TRBJ2-1; no definite D call. Trimming pared 1 base from V and 12 bases from J, leaving 10 bases between. The germline V gene has CDR1 SGHAT and CDR2 FQNNGV. The CDR3 spans 12 residues. The CDR3 is CASSLVSVGQFF. CDR3 DNA sequence: TGTGCCAGCAGCTTAGTAAGCGTTGGGCAGTTCTTC.

In this sample, this clonotype turned up many times. The J gene is TRBJ1-6, the V gene TRBV12-3 or TRBV12-4; 9 bases fit TRBD1. Losses at the gene ends were 6 bases for V and 9 bases for J; bases not matched to a gene: 3. The CDR3 runs 13 residues. CDR3 in amino acids: CASRETGGSPLHF. The CDR3 DNA is TGTGCCAGCAGAGAGACAGGGGGTTCACCCCTCCACTTT.

This clonotype was seen a few times. The gene calls are TRBV6-2 or TRBV6-3 and TRBJ2-2, with a weak D call TRBD1 (5 bases). Trimming took off 7 bases at V and 4 bases at J, with 7 bases between the two ends. Germline lookup yields CDR1 MNHEY and CDR2 SVGEGT. This CDR3 has 12 residues. The CDR3 DNA sequence: TGTGCCAGCAAGCAGGGCACCGGGGAGCTGTTTTTT. Amino acids: CASKQGTGELFF.

This clonotype was picked up many times. The J gene is TRBJ1-5, the V gene TRBV12-3 or TRBV12-4; D call uncertain. The V end was cut by 1 base, the J end by 7 bases, with 8 bases between. The CDR3 runs to 13 residues. The CDR3 DNA sequence: TGTGCCAGCAGTTTAGAAGAGGGACAGCCCCAGCATTTT. Translation: CASSLEEGQPQHF.

This clonotype was counted between two and nine times. This chain connects TRBV5-6 to TRBJ2-5; 9 bases are a match to TRBD1. The germline gives CDR1 SGHDT, CDR2 YYEEEE. After removal of 4 bases from V and 2 bases from J, the junction contained 9 bases not matched to a gene. This CDR3 comprises 16 residues. CDR3 coding DNA: TGTGCCAGCAGCACCGGGACAGGGAGATTACAAGAGACCCAGTACTTC. Translating gives CASSTGTGRLQETQYF.

This clonotype occurred many times. The chain recombines TRBV4-3 with TRBJ2-1, with TRBD1 identical over 7 bases. The V and J ends lost 0 bases and 6 bases, in that order; junction bases with no gene match: 2. The germline CDR1 and CDR2 sequences are LGHNA and YSLEER. This CDR3 contains 14 residues. The CDR3 loop reads CASSQDTGVNEQFF. The CDR3 DNA reads as TGCGCCAGCAGCCAAGATACAGGGGTCAATGAGCAGTTCTTC.

This clonotype was observed many times. V usage is TRBV20-1 and J usage is TRBJ2-4; 7 bases line up with TRBD2. The CDR3 loop spans 14 amino acids. CDR1 is DFQATT, CDR2 SNEGSKA, per germline (reference sequence). With 6 bases clipped from V and 3 bases from J, the junction kept 8 bases outside the gene matches. The CDR3 sequence: CSAKAGYGKNIQYF. In DNA, the CDR3 is TGCAGTGCCAAAGCGGGATATGGCAAAAACATTCAGTACTTC.

The sample holds many counts of this clonotype. V is TRBV12-3 or TRBV12-4 and J is TRBJ1-5; TRBD1 might be the D (6 bases). The CDR3 consists of 14 residues. Trimming removed 5 bases from V and 5 bases from J, with 13 bases in between. CDR3 protein: CASSMTGRHQPQHF. Written as DNA, the CDR3 is TGTGCCAGCAGTATGACAGGAAGGCATCAGCCCCAGCATTTT.

This clonotype was seen a single time. The chain links TRBV7-8 to TRBJ2-7, with D maybe TRBD2 (6 bases). The germline CDR1 and CDR2 sequences are SGHVS and FQNEAQ. CDR3 length equals 12 residues. Trimming removed 4 bases at V and 5 bases at J, with 9 bases between. The DNA for the CDR3 is TGTGCCAGCAGCTGGCCGGGGGACGAGCAGTACGTC. Amino acid sequence: CASSWPGDEQYV.

This clonotype was observed many times. The DNA for the CDR3 is TGTGCCAGCAGTTTCGGCTCTAGCGGGAGCAACGAGCAGTACTTC. Protein: CASSFGSSGSNEQYF. The J gene is TRBJ2-7, the V gene TRBV27, with TRBD2 matching 10 bases. Germline CDR1 reads MNHEY; CDR2 reads SMNVEV (reference sequence). This CDR3 comprises 15 residues. The trim removed 3 bases at V and 5 bases at J, leaving 7 bases unmatched.

This clonotype was seen at least ten times. J is TRBJ2-3 and V is TRBV27; a weak D match, TRBD2 (6 bases). V was cut by 3 bases and J by 1 base, with 11 bases left in between. CDR1 is MNHEY, CDR2 SMNVEV, per germline (reference sequence). CDR3 length: 15 residues. CDR3 protein: CASSFSGSGTDTQYF. CDR3 DNA sequence: TGTGCCAGCAGTTTTAGCGGAAGTGGCACAGATACGCAGTATTTT.

This clonotype was seen many times. The chain has TRBV29-1 and TRBJ2-1; 8 positions match TRBD2. CDR1 is SQVTM and CDR2 is ANQGSEA in the germline V gene. Trimming cost V 1 base and J 4 bases; bases outside gene matches: 12. There are 17 residues in the CDR3. DNA of the CDR3: TGCAGCGTTGAAGGGGGACTAGTGGGAGGTGTTTACAATGAGCAGTTCTTC. Amino acid sequence: CSVEGGLVGGVYNEQFF.

The V gene is TRBV27, the J gene TRBJ2-2; 9 bases are shared with TRBD2. Germline V gives CDR1 MNHEY, CDR2 SMNVEV (reference sequence). J was trimmed by 8 bases and V by 3 bases; bases with no gene match: 10. The CDR3 sequence is 16 residues long. This chain's CDR3 is CASSLARTSAIGELFF. The CDR3 DNA reads TGTGCCAGCAGTTTGGCCAGGACTAGCGCCATAGGGGAGCTGTTTTTT.

This clonotype was detected a few times. The chain combines TRBV9 with TRBJ2-2; D is unresolved. Germline CDR1 reads SGDLS; CDR2 reads YYNGEE. The V and J ends lost 0 bases and 6 bases respectively, with 6 bases between them. This CDR3 comprises 13 residues. CDR3 region: CASSVAQSGELFF. The CDR3 nucleotides read TGTGCCAGCAGCGTAGCGCAGTCCGGGGAGCTGTTTTTT.

This clonotype came up a few times. The CDR3 DNA sequence: TGTGCCAGCATCGAAAGGAACACCGGGGAGCTGTTTTTT. Its protein is CASIERNTGELFF. V usage is TRBV11-2 and J usage is TRBJ2-2; D gene ambiguous. This CDR3 has 13 amino acids. Per germline, CDR1 SGHAT and CDR2 FQNNGV. V was clipped by 7 bases and J by 1 base, with 7 bases between them.

This clonotype was picked up many times. V is TRBV12-3 or TRBV12-4 and J is TRBJ1-1, with 8 nucleotides matching TRBD1. J gave up 4 bases and V 6 bases, and 10 bases lay outside the gene matches. This CDR3 contains 15 residues. CDR3 sequence (DNA): TGTGCCAGCAGCCGCGCCCGACAGGGGAGCACTGAAGCTTTCTTT. Amino acid sequence: CASSRARQGSTEAFF.

This clonotype was seen many times. The chain combines TRBV3-1 with TRBJ2-2, with 9 bases lining up with TRBD2. With V trimmed by 0 bases and J by 6 bases, 5 bases remained unmatched. This CDR3 contains 16 residues. CDR1 is LGHDT and CDR2 is YNNKEL in the germline V gene (reference sequence). DNA for the CDR3: TGTGCCAGCAGCCAAGAGGGACTAGCCCCGGCCGGGGAGCTGTTTTTT. Translating it yields CASSQEGLAPAGELFF.

This clonotype was picked up a small number of times. V gene TRBV10-2 combines with J gene TRBJ2-1; 8 positions match TRBD2. V shed 5 bases and J 0 bases; nucleotides not matched to a gene: 12. This CDR3 spans 18 amino acids. Germline CDR1 and CDR2: WSHSY and SAAADI. CDR3 nucleotide sequence: TGCGCCAGCAGTCGTCTTGCTCGGGGGACTAGCTCCTACAATGAGCAGTTCTTC. This translates into CASSRLARGTSSYNEQFF.

The V gene is TRBV5-1, the J gene TRBJ2-3, with D perhaps being TRBD1 or TRBD2 (5 bases each). This CDR3 is built from 15 residues. Between the trimmed V and J ends, which lost 3 bases and 0 bases, there was a span of 11 bases. Germline V gene data show CDR1 as SGHRS and CDR2 as YFSETQ. The CDR3 region is CASSSQGGSTDTQYF. Here the CDR3 DNA reads TGCGCCAGCAGCTCGCAGGGCGGGAGCACAGATACGCAGTATTTT.

This clonotype was observed at least ten times. The chain joins TRBV13 to TRBJ1-2; D unresolved. CDR1 is PRHDT, CDR2 FYEKMQ, per germline (reference sequence). Trimming removed 2 bases from V and 2 bases from J, with 6 bases in between. The CDR3 runs 13 residues. The CDR3 protein is CASSLSRNYGYTF. Written as DNA, the CDR3 is TGTGCCAGCAGCTTATCCCGGAACTATGGCTACACCTTC.

This clonotype was detected ten times or more. V usage is TRBV27 and J usage is TRBJ2-5; D is possibly TRBD1 (6 bases). Trimming removed 6 bases at V and 1 base at J, with 18 bases between. The CDR3 spans 16 residues. The germline CDR1 and CDR2 sequences are MNHEY and SMNVEV (reference sequence). CDR3 in DNA: TGTGCCAGCAGGCTGACAGGCTCTATTTCCCAAGAGACCCAGTACTTC. Its protein product is CASRLTGSISQETQYF.

This clonotype showed up just a few times. V usage is TRBV16 and J usage is TRBJ2-1; 8 bases align to TRBD2. The CDR3 runs to 19 residues. Germline trimming cut 0 bases from V and 6 bases from J; bases unmatched to any gene: 16. Germline values: CDR1 KGHSY, CDR2 FQNENV. In DNA form, the CDR3 reads TGTGCCAGCAGCCAATCGTTGGCGGGAGGAATCCTCCTGACCAATGAGCAGTTCTTC. Its protein is CASSQSLAGGILLTNEQFF.

This clonotype was counted many times. The chain couples TRBV5-1 to TRBJ2-1; 7 nucleotides line up with TRBD2. With 0 bases clipped from V and 6 bases from J, the junction kept 3 bases outside the gene matches. CDR1 SGHRS and CDR2 YFSETQ come from the germline V gene. The CDR3 is 14 residues long. The CDR3 DNA is TGCGCCAGCAGCTTGGGCGGGAGTGTCAATGAGCAGTTCTTC. The encoded protein is CASSLGGSVNEQFF.

This clonotype was seen a few times. The V call is TRBV20-1, the J call TRBJ2-7, with TRBD1 as a possible D gene (6 bases). The CDR3 loop spans 15 amino acids. The germline gives CDR1 DFQATT, CDR2 SNEGSKA (reference sequence). Trimming pared 5 bases from V and 2 bases from J, leaving 19 bases between. The CDR3 here is CSAAPQGHWTYEQYF. CDR3 sequence (DNA): TGCAGTGCTGCCCCACAGGGCCACTGGACCTACGAGCAGTACTTC.

This clonotype showed up just a few times. The V and J genes are TRBV10-3 and TRBJ1-5; 10 bases agree with TRBD1. The CDR3 loop spans 17 amino acids. With V trimmed by 6 bases and J by 1 base, 9 bases remained unmatched. Germline loops: CDR1 ENHRY, CDR2 SYGVKD. CDR3 sequence reads: CAISEFGQGVSNQPQHF. The DNA for the CDR3 is TGTGCCATCAGCGAATTCGGACAGGGGGTAAGCAATCAGCCCCAGCATTTT.

The sample holds a few counts of this clonotype. This chain connects TRBV5-1 to TRBJ1-1; D gene unclear. Trimming removed 2 bases at V and 6 bases at J, with 11 bases between. Germline CDR1 and CDR2: SGHRS and YFSETQ. CDR3 length equals 13 residues. The CDR3 loop reads CASSFGLDAEAFF. Written as DNA, the CDR3 is TGCGCCAGCAGCTTCGGGCTAGACGCTGAAGCTTTCTTT.

This clonotype was seen many times. The chain combines TRBV20-1 with TRBJ2-1; no definite D call. V lost 5 bases and J lost 10, with 9 bases in between. The CDR3 is 10 residues long. CDR1 and CDR2 from the germline V gene are DFQATT and SNEGSKA (reference sequence). This chain's CDR3 is CSAPGPEQFF. The CDR3 bases are TGCAGTGCTCCCGGACCCGAGCAGTTCTTC.

This chain joins TRBV7-8 and TRBJ2-1; tentative D call: TRBD2 (6 bases). The CDR3 length is 15 residues. V gave up 6 bases and J gave up 4 bases, with 16 bases separating them. In germline, CDR1 is SGHVS, CDR2 FQNEAQ. The CDR3, as DNA: TGTGCCAGCAGTCCCGGGGGTGCGGCATACAATGAGCAGTTCTTC. It translates to CASSPGGAAYNEQFF.

The table lists this clonotype with many counts. CDR3 DNA sequence: TGTGCCAGCAGTGGGCCAAACCTTAACACTGAAGCTTTCTTT. Translating it yields CASSGPNLNTEAFF. The V gene is TRBV6-1, the J gene TRBJ1-1; D remains ambiguous. Between the trimmed V and J ends, which lost 4 bases and 2 bases, there was a span of 11 bases. CDR1 MNHNS and CDR2 SASEGT come from the germline V gene. There are 14 residues in the CDR3.

This clonotype has more than one count but fewer than ten. The rearrangement links TRBV11-3 to TRBJ2-3, with D perhaps TRBD2 (6 bases). Per germline, CDR1 SGHNT and CDR2 YENEEA. V was clipped by 5 bases and J by 6 bases, with 24 bases between them. The CDR3 contains 17 residues. CDR3 in amino acids: CASSQGTWGLMSDTQYF. As DNA, the CDR3 is TGTGCCAGCAGCCAAGGGACTTGGGGTTTAATGTCGGATACGCAGTATTTT.

This clonotype was recorded many times. This chain connects TRBV27 to TRBJ2-3; TRBD2 aligns across 15 bases. The CDR3 is made up of 18 amino acids. CDR1 is MNHEY and CDR2 is SMNVEV in the germline V gene (reference sequence). V gave up 4 bases and J gave up 7 bases; unmatched junction bases: 12. The CDR3 DNA reads TGTGCCAGCAGTTCCGGGACTAGCGGGAGGCTTCCATATCATACGCAGTATTTT. It encodes CASSSGTSGRLPYHTQYF.

The table lists this clonotype with many counts. V and J are TRBV18 and TRBJ1-2, with 7 bases identical to TRBD1. CDR1 and CDR2 from the germline V gene are KGHSH and LQKENI. Losses at the gene ends were 4 bases for V and 4 bases for J; bases not matched to a gene: 9. The CDR3 covers 15 residues. CDR3 DNA sequence: TGTGCCAGCTCACGAGGGGACAGATTTAGCTATGGCTACACCTTC. Translated: CASSRGDRFSYGYTF.